One TCR beta chain is described in this entry. The antigen remains undetermined. This sample's time point: week 3, after first cycle of checkpoint inhibitor. The V and J ends lost 9 bases and 0 bases respectively, with 10 bases between them. The length of the CDR3 is 13 residues. Germline loops: CDR1 SGHAT, CDR2 FQNNGV. Every bulk PBMC sample received the same 350 ng of DNA. The method was immunoSEQ multiplex PCR; TCRdb's version includes in-frame clones alone and lacks a portion of them. The sample lists 9,000 to 13,000 clones, about four fifths occurring once. This record comes from a study of blood T cell dynamics during melanoma immunotherapy. Broader study findings: It remained unknown if the driving T cell clones were melanoma-specific.

Sequencing was performed on blood, taken from a patient treated with checkpoint blockade. The chain combines TRBV11-2 with TRBJ2-3, with TRBD1 as a possible D gene (5 bases). This receptor was obtained from a human donor with melanoma. The CDR3 reads CASRGTSTDTQYF. As DNA, the CDR3 is TGTGCCAGTAGGGGCACAAGCACAGATACGCAGTATTTT.